This TCR beta chain was sequenced during a study of T cell clonotyping in hematopoietic cell transplantation. Clones were read by immunoSEQ multiplex PCR, and TCRdb kept only the in-frame ones, dropping some. Of 6,200 or so clones listed, 37% are singletons. The trim removed 0 bases at V and 2 bases at J, leaving 5 bases unmatched. Germline V gene sequence: CDR1 MGHRA, CDR2 YSYEKL. The CDR3 has 17 amino acids. This sequence originates from a female patient aged 60 to 70 who had an allogeneic stem cell transplant, so the T cells may come from the graft donor. Some clones in this sample may be carry-over from other donors' samples. V usage is TRBV4-1 and J usage is TRBJ2-3; 10 bases are a match to TRBD2. Sequencing was performed on peripheral blood mononuclear cells, taken 30 days after allogeneic stem cell transplant. The chain's CDR3 is CASSQEILAGLTDTQYF. DNA of the CDR3: TGCGCCAGCAGCCAAGAGATACTAGCGGGACTCACAGATACGCAGTATTTT.